This T cell receptor beta chain came from a study of cytomegalovirus exposure and HLA in healthy donors. PCR amplification relied on 60 Vbeta primers (plus 13 Jbeta primers). Some clones are missing from TCRdb's copy, which holds only in-frame ones; the method was immunoSEQ multiplex PCR. Here the sample spans tens of thousands of clones, roughly 80% being singletons. Unmatched junction bases numbered 9, after V lost 3 bases and J lost 5 bases. The germline V gene encodes CDR1 MNHEY and CDR2 SMNVEV (reference sequence). CDR3 length equals 15 residues. This chain joins TRBV27 and TRBJ1-1; 7 bases align to TRBD1. This TCR was sampled from a woman in her 30s in good health and CMV-seronegative. The sequenced sample was PBMCs. CDR3: CASSFSNKGATEAFF. CDR3 sequence (DNA): TGTGCCAGCAGTTTTTCCAATAAGGGGGCTACTGAAGCTTTCTTT.